This TCR beta chain was documented in a study of blood T cells in healthy people across ages. Findings and caveats of the study: With age, beta diversity per million T cells declined roughly linearly, significantly by 30 to 50. Whereas aged donors had fewer naive CD4+ cells, long-lived donors had more of them and higher diversity. A strong correlation was found between TCR beta diversity and the percentage of naive T cells. PBMCs that were unsorted prevented a conclusive naive versus antigen-experienced comparison.

In its sample, this clonotype was seen a few times. The antigen remains unidentified. Through a sample-barcoded 5' primer and a J-beta primer mix, a second PCR was run for about 6 to 11 cycles. TCRdb reanalysed the 5' RACE reads using MiXCR and keeps one entry per CDR3 protein. This sample has about 1.4 million distinct CDR3 sequences, with almost 60% found just once. Sequencing input: blood. The origin of this receptor is a man aged 18-30 years in good health.

The CDR3 DNA sequence: TGTGCCAGCAGTTACTCGAAGGGATCCTATGGCTACACCTTC. It is translated as CASSYSKGSYGYTF. The chain uses TRBV6-6 and TRBJ1-2; D remains unclear. This CDR3 contains 14 residues. CDR1 and CDR2 (germline): MNHNY, SVGAGI (reference sequence). V was pared by 0 bases and J by 4 bases, with 9 bases between.